The 13 T cell receptor beta chains below come from one sample, sequenced in a study of radiation and T cells in renal cell carcinoma. Regarding treatment: treatment-naive control, cytoreductive nephrectomy. The repertoire was sequenced with immunoSEQ multiplex PCR; TCRdb's copy has only in-frame clones and lacks some. This table holds 15,000 or so clones, about three fifths found once. The starting material was tumor tissue, obtained from a patient whose treatment was nephrectomy without radiotherapy. The source is a man aged 60 to 75 with renal cell carcinoma.

The V and J genes are TRBV23-1 and TRBJ1-2, with 7 bases matching TRBD1. TRBV23-1 is noted as an ORF with a role that remains uncertain. The V segment lost 0 bases and the J segment 4 bases; nucleotides outside the gene matches: 8. The CDR3 loop spans 16 amino acids. CDR3 sequence: CASSQSEGARIYGYTF. The CDR3, as DNA: TGCGCCAGCAGTCAATCGGAGGGGGCGCGGATCTATGGCTACACCTTC.

V gene TRBV7-9 combines with J gene TRBJ1-1; D may be TRBD1 (6 bases). Germline lookup yields CDR1 SEHNR and CDR2 FQNEAQ (reference sequence). The CDR3 has 15 amino acids. Between the trimmed V and J ends, which lost 2 bases and 4 bases, there was a span of 14 bases. CDR3 sequence reads: CASSLIQGYSTEAFF. CDR3 DNA: TGTGCCAGCAGCTTAATACAGGGATACTCCACTGAAGCTTTCTTT.

The chain recombines TRBV2 with TRBJ2-5, with TRBD2 matching 16 bases. CDR3 length: 20 amino acids. Trimming cost V 7 bases and J 2 bases; bases outside gene matches: 16. CDR1 and CDR2 (germline): SNHLY, FYNNEI. CDR3 residues: CASTGKGLAGGLILQETQYF. CDR3 sequence (DNA): TGTGCCAGCACCGGAAAGGGACTAGCGGGGGGGCTGATCCTTCAAGAGACCCAGTACTTC.

The gene calls are TRBV7-9 and TRBJ2-1; 8 nucleotides match TRBD2. V lost 8 bases and J lost 9; bases outside the gene matches: 18. This CDR3 has 16 amino acids. Per germline, CDR1 SEHNR and CDR2 FQNEAQ (reference sequence). As DNA, the CDR3 is TGTGCCAGCCGCCGGGGGGATAGCGGGAAGGGCAGTGAGCAGTTCTTC. Protein: CASRRGDSGKGSEQFF.

This clone was counted between two and nine times. The chain recombines TRBV2 with TRBJ2-2; TRBD1 might be the D (5 bases). The CDR3 runs 14 residues. Trimming took 5 bases from V and 0 from J, leaving 7 bases between them. Germline CDR1 reads SNHLY; CDR2 reads FYNNEI. The CDR3 DNA reads TGTGCCAGCAGTTTACAGGCGAACACCGGGGAGCTGTTTTTT. Translated: CASSLQANTGELFF.

The chain recombines TRBV5-5 with TRBJ1-3; D is ambiguous. This CDR3 spans 13 amino acids. Germline V gene lookup returns CDR1 SGHKS and CDR2 YYEKEE (reference sequence). Trimming took off 4 bases at V and 2 bases at J, with 7 bases between the two ends. The CDR3 sequence: CASSPNPGNTIYF. CDR3 DNA sequence: TGTGCCAGCAGCCCAAACCCTGGAAACACCATATATTTT.

The genes are TRBV27 and TRBJ2-1, with 12 bases matching TRBD2. The ends lost 3 bases at V and 7 bases at J; junction bases unmatched: 10. The CDR3 extends over 17 amino acids. Germline V gene data show CDR1 as MNHEY and CDR2 as SMNVEV (reference sequence). CDR3 coding DNA: TGTGCCAGCAGTTTCCCCCAGGCTAGCGGGGGGGCAAATGAGCAGTTCTTC. The encoded protein is CASSFPQASGGANEQFF.

This clone was counted only a few times. V is TRBV6-5 and J is TRBJ2-5, with TRBD2 matching over 10 bases. Unmatched junction bases numbered 3, after V lost 0 bases and J lost 2 bases. Germline lookup yields CDR1 MNHEY and CDR2 SVGAGI. This CDR3 spans 16 amino acids. The DNA for the CDR3 is TGTGCCAGCAGTTACTCAGGACTAGCGGTTCAAGAGACCCAGTACTTC. Its protein is CASSYSGLAVQETQYF.

As DNA, the CDR3 is TGTGCCAGCAGTTCTCGGACTAGCGGAAACATTCAGTACTTC. Protein product: CASSSRTSGNIQYF. V gene TRBV27 combines with J gene TRBJ2-4; 10 bases map to TRBD2. The CDR3 is made up of 14 amino acids. Germline CDR1 and CDR2: MNHEY and SMNVEV (reference sequence). V lost 4 bases and J lost 6; bases outside the gene matches: 3.

V and J are TRBV7-2 and TRBJ2-7; possibly TRBD1 for D (5 bases). V was pared by 0 bases and J by 2 bases, with 5 bases between. Germline lookup yields CDR1 SGHTA and CDR2 FQGNSA. The CDR3 loop spans 13 amino acids. The DNA for the CDR3 is TGTGCCAGCAGCTTAGCGACAGCCTACGAGCAGTACTTC. Protein sequence: CASSLATAYEQYF.

The CDR3 DNA reads TGTGCCAGCAGCACCGGACAGGATTACAATGAGCAGTTCTTC. This translates into CASSTGQDYNEQFF. The chain carries TRBV7-2 and TRBJ2-1; 7 bases match TRBD1. CDR3 length: 14 residues. Germline CDR1 and CDR2: SGHTA and FQGNSA. With 5 bases clipped from V and 4 bases from J, the junction kept 5 bases outside the gene matches. Filled out from reference TRBV7-2 and TRBJ2-1, the complete variable domain reads GAGVSQSPSNKVTEKGKDVELRCDPISGHTALYWYRQSLGQGLEFLIYFQGNSAPDKSGLPSDRFSAERTGGSVSTLTIQRTQQEDSAVYLCASSTGQDYNEQFFGPGTRLTVL.

Judged by abundance, this clone is medium-sized (0.01 to 0.1%). The gene calls are TRBV7-2 and TRBJ1-3, with 7 bases aligning to TRBD1. With V trimmed by 5 bases and J by 0 bases, 7 bases remained unmatched. CDR3 length: 16 residues. The germline V gene has CDR1 SGHTA and CDR2 FQGNSA. CDR3 bases: TGTGCCAGCAGCCTGGGACAGCCCCGCTCTGGAAACACCATATATTTT. Its translation is CASSLGQPRSGNTIYF.

This clone is categorized as medium-sized. The V gene is TRBV9, the J gene TRBJ1-1; TRBD1 matches 7 bases. V shed 4 bases and J 4 bases; nucleotides not matched to a gene: 7. Germline V gene sequence: CDR1 SGDLS, CDR2 YYNGEE. The CDR3 length is 14 residues. The CDR3 DNA reads as TGTGCCAGCAGCTCCTACAGGGGCAGCACTGAAGCTTTCTTT. The encoded protein is CASSSYRGSTEAFF.